These 3 T cell receptor beta chains were sequenced from one sample in a study of cytotoxic CD8 clonotypes in ibrutinib-treated CLL. Repertoires were generated with immunoSEQ multiplex PCR, while TCRdb's copy carries only in-frame clones and drops some. The top ten hold approximately 6% of the sample, which has approximately 320,000 clones, over 55% seen once. Source: PBMCs, taken after 36 months of ibrutinib treatment. The receptors shown here come from a human donor with chronic lymphocytic leukemia.

This clone has a handful of counts. The sample holds other DNA sequences that translate to the same CDR3. The chain joins TRBV2 to TRBJ2-7, with D perhaps matching TRBD1 (6 bases). Trimming took off 6 bases at V and 2 bases at J, with 8 bases between the two ends. Germline V gives CDR1 SNHLY, CDR2 FYNNEI. The CDR3 spans 12 residues. In DNA form, the CDR3 reads TGTGCCAGCAGACAGGGCCCCTACGAGCAGTACTTC. Amino acids: CASRQGPYEQYF.

This chain links TRBV9 with TRBJ1-1, with 7 bases lining up with TRBD1. V shed 0 bases and J 12 bases; nucleotides not matched to a gene: 8. Germline V gene sequence: CDR1 SGDLS, CDR2 YYNGEE. This CDR3 has 13 amino acids. CDR3 amino acids: CASSVAGGQSPFF. The CDR3 nucleotides read TGTGCCAGCAGCGTAGCGGGGGGACAGTCGCCTTTCTTT.

This clone showed up just a few times. The rearrangement joins TRBV10-3 to TRBJ2-3; 10 bases are a match to TRBD2. Germline CDR1 ENHRY, CDR2 SYGVKD. There are 16 residues in the CDR3. Trimming took 0 bases from V and 4 from J; bases not matched to a gene: 4. CDR3 in DNA: TGTGCCATCAGTGAGTCGCCAGCGGGGGGGCCAGATACGCAGTATTTT. It encodes CAISESPAGGPDTQYF.